The 26 T cell receptor beta chains below come from one sample, sequenced in a study of blood T cell repertoires in COVID-19. Method: immunoSEQ multiplex PCR; TCRdb's copy keeps in-frame clones and lacks some. Among about 97,000 clones listed, 87% were seen once. The sequencing input was peripheral blood. These receptors all come from a human donor in a cohort sampled during active COVID-19.

The V call is TRBV6-5, the J call TRBJ1-2; D perhaps matches TRBD1 (6 bases). The CDR3 runs to 13 residues. The V gene lost 6 bases and the J gene lost 5 bases, with 13 bases spanning the gap. CDR1 and CDR2 from the germline V gene are MNHEY and SVGAGI. CDR3 DNA: TGTGCCAGCAGCGTACAGGGAAGGTATGGCTACACCTTC. Translated: CASSVQGRYGYTF.

The V gene is TRBV27, the J gene TRBJ2-7, with 8 bases aligning to TRBD1. The CDR3 totals 17 residues. The germline V gene has CDR1 MNHEY and CDR2 SMNVEV (reference sequence). V was pared by 4 bases and J by 5 bases, with 16 bases of the junction left unmatched. The CDR3 coding sequence is TGTGCCAGCAGTTCGCTACCGCAGGGACAGGAGGACAACGAGCAGTACTTC. Its protein product is CASSSLPQGQEDNEQYF.

This sequence joins TRBV2 and TRBJ2-5, with unresolved D. Germline loops: CDR1 SNHLY, CDR2 FYNNEI. The length of the CDR3 is 15 residues. The V gene lost 1 base and the J gene lost 4 bases, with 13 bases spanning the gap. Written as DNA, the CDR3 is TGTGCCAGCAGTGAAGGAACCGCCTCAGGAGAGACCCAGTACTTC. Protein sequence: CASSEGTASGETQYF.

This clone was detected a few times. The CDR3 DNA is TGTGCCAGCAGCCACTCGGACAGGAACTATGGCTACACCTTC. Its translation is CASSHSDRNYGYTF. The chain links TRBV3-1 (or the pseudogene TRBV3-2) to TRBJ1-2, with 7 bases matching TRBD1. The CDR3 extends over 14 amino acids. Germline V gives CDR1 LGHDT, CDR2 YNNKEL (reference sequence). J lost 2 bases, V lost 3 bases, and 3 bases had no gene match.

The gene calls are TRBV6-5 and TRBJ2-7, with 7 bases that match TRBD1. Germline loops: CDR1 MNHEY, CDR2 SVGAGI. There are 16 residues in the CDR3. V trimming: 0 bases; J trimming: 3 bases; junction bases outside the gene matches: 8. CDR3 sequence: CASSYSETGFYYEQYF. CDR3 nucleotides: TGTGCCAGCAGTTACTCGGAGACAGGGTTTTACTACGAGCAGTACTTC.

The V gene is TRBV14, the J gene TRBJ2-7, with 13 bases fitting TRBD2. With 4 bases clipped from V and 7 bases from J, the junction kept 4 bases outside the gene matches. CDR3 size: 14 residues. CDR1 SGHDN and CDR2 FVKESK come from the germline V gene. CDR3 loop: CASSLGLAGVEQYF. The CDR3 DNA reads TGTGCCAGCAGCCTTGGACTAGCGGGAGTTGAGCAGTACTTC.

The V and J genes are TRBV6-5 and TRBJ1-2; possible D gene TRBD1, 5 bases. The V end was cut by 5 bases, the J end by 4 bases, with 11 bases between. The CDR3 has 13 amino acids. CDR1 and CDR2 (germline): MNHEY, SVGAGI. CDR3 loop: CASSHDSSYGYTF. The CDR3 bases are TGTGCCAGCAGTCACGACAGTTCCTATGGCTACACCTTC.

J is TRBJ1-2 and V is TRBV10-2; 7 bases map to TRBD1. Germline CDR1 and CDR2: WSHSY and SAAADI. Trimming at V came to 2 bases and at J to 5 bases, leaving 5 bases not matched to a gene. This CDR3 comprises 14 residues. Here the CDR3 DNA reads TGCGCCAGCAGTGAGGGGACAGCCATATATGGCTACACCTTC. It yields the protein CASSEGTAIYGYTF.

Comments on this clone: A junction end diverges from the germline sequence, so it may reflect a read error. The chain has TRBV10-3 and TRBJ2-1; 15 bases line up with TRBD2. Germline CDR1 is ENHRY and CDR2 is SYGVKD. The CDR3 runs 13 residues. The CDR3 loop reads CATGLAGGPGIVF. As DNA, the CDR3 is TGTGCCACGGGACTAGCGGGAGGCCCCGGCATAGTCTTC.

The rearrangement links TRBV5-1 to TRBJ1-2, with 7 bases lining up with TRBD1. The CDR3 sequence is 16 residues long. The germline V gene encodes CDR1 SGHRS and CDR2 YFSETQ. V shed 3 bases and J 4 bases; nucleotides not matched to a gene: 12. CDR3 in DNA: TGCGCCAGCAGCTCTAAAGACAGGGCGGAAGGCTATGGCTACACCTTC. The encoded protein is CASSSKDRAEGYGYTF.

The V and J genes are TRBV7-9 and TRBJ2-2, with TRBD2 identical over 10 bases. CDR1 and CDR2 (germline): SEHNR, FQNEAQ (reference sequence). V lost 7 bases, J lost 0 bases, and 5 bases stayed unmatched. CDR3 length equals 16 residues. CDR3 sequence reads: CASIPGLAANTGELFF. CDR3 in DNA: TGTGCCAGCATCCCAGGACTAGCGGCGAACACCGGGGAGCTGTTTTTT.

J is TRBJ2-1 and V is TRBV20-1; maybe TRBD1 (5 bases). V lost 3 bases and J lost 5, with 17 bases in between. This CDR3 contains 15 residues. Germline V gene sequence: CDR1 DFQATT, CDR2 SNEGSKA (reference sequence). This chain's CDR3 is CSASKGQGLNNEQFF. The CDR3 nucleotides are TGCAGTGCTAGTAAGGGGCAGGGCCTAAACAATGAGCAGTTCTTC.

The chain joins TRBV7-2 to TRBJ2-7; 12 bases are a match to TRBD2. Germline values: CDR1 SGHTA, CDR2 FQGNSA. V lost 0 bases, J lost 5 bases, and 11 bases stayed unmatched. The length of the CDR3 is 18 residues. CDR3 sequence: CASSLARLAGVVMDEQYF. The CDR3, as DNA: TGTGCCAGCAGCTTAGCCCGACTAGCGGGAGTAGTCATGGACGAGCAGTACTTC.

The V and J genes are TRBV3-1 (or the pseudogene TRBV3-2) and TRBJ2-1, with 12 nucleotides matching TRBD1. The CDR3 totals 15 residues. CDR1 is LGHDT, CDR2 YNNKEL, per germline (reference sequence). The V and J ends lost 6 bases and 6 bases, in that order; junction bases with no gene match: 6. DNA for the CDR3: TGTGCCAGCAGTCGGGGGACAGGGGGCTTCAATGAGCAGTTCTTC. Translating gives CASSRGTGGFNEQFF.

The chain couples TRBV28 to TRBJ1-2; 9 nucleotides agree with TRBD1. V lost 8 bases and J lost 8; bases outside the gene matches: 15. Germline CDR1 MDHEN, CDR2 SYDVKM. The CDR3 has 15 amino acids. CDR3 sequence: CASGQTGGYVYGYTF. The CDR3 region has the DNA TGTGCCAGCGGCCAGACAGGGGGGTACGTGTACGGCTACACCTTC.

The J gene is TRBJ2-2, the V gene TRBV7-3; perhaps TRBD2 as D (6 bases). The germline gives CDR1 SGHTA, CDR2 FQGTGA. The CDR3 sequence is 14 residues long. V was cut by 4 bases and J by 3 bases, with 9 bases left in between. The CDR3 loop is CASSYGTDTGELFF. In nucleotides, the CDR3 is TGTGCCAGCAGCTACGGGACTGACACCGGGGAGCTGTTTTTT.

This chain uses TRBV29-1 with TRBJ1-1, with D tentatively TRBD1 (5 bases). Between the trimmed V and J ends, which lost 3 bases and 2 bases, there was a span of 10 bases. Per the germline V gene, CDR1 is SQVTM and CDR2 is ANQGSEA. The CDR3 length is 13 residues. CDR3 DNA sequence: TGCAGCGTTGAGGAACAGGCTAACACTGAAGCTTTCTTT. Amino acid sequence: CSVEEQANTEAFF.

The chain links TRBV6-5 to TRBJ2-5; 7 bases map to TRBD2. V was clipped by 5 bases and J by 2 bases; unmatched bases: 2. Per germline, CDR1 MNHEY and CDR2 SVGAGI. The CDR3 consists of 13 residues. The CDR3 protein is CASSTGGQETQYF. The CDR3 coding sequence is TGTGCCAGCAGTACCGGGGGGCAAGAGACCCAGTACTTC.

The J gene is TRBJ2-3, the V gene TRBV5-1; 10 bases agree with TRBD2. The CDR3 is 16 residues long. Trimming took 1 base from V and 1 from J; bases not matched to a gene: 3. Germline loops: CDR1 SGHRS, CDR2 YFSETQ. CDR3 nucleotide sequence: TGCGCCAGCAGCTTGAGTCTAGCGGGAGGCACAGATACGCAGTATTTT. Its protein is CASSLSLAGGTDTQYF.

CDR3 loop: CASSLTSGSYEQYF. CDR3 DNA: TGTGCCAGCAGCTTAACTAGCGGCTCCTACGAGCAGTACTTC. The V call is TRBV5-4, the J call TRBJ2-7, with TRBD2 matching 8 bases. This CDR3 has 14 residues. The germline V gene has CDR1 SGHNT and CDR2 YYREEE (reference sequence). V was clipped by 2 bases and J by 0 bases; unmatched bases: 1.

The chain couples TRBV5-6 to TRBJ1-6; D gene unclear. V shed 0 bases and J shed 0 bases, with 10 bases lying between them. CDR1 and CDR2 (germline): SGHDT, YYEEEE. The CDR3 has 17 amino acids. The CDR3 region has the DNA TGTGCCAGCAGCTTGGCGGCGGAGAGCTCCTATAATTCACCCCTCCACTTT. Protein product: CASSLAAESSYNSPLHF.

This chain joins TRBV4-1 and TRBJ1-2; 8 positions match TRBD1. This CDR3 contains 16 residues. With 2 bases clipped from V and 4 bases from J, the junction kept 9 bases outside the gene matches. CDR1 and CDR2 (germline): MGHRA, YSYEKL. CDR3 DNA sequence: TGCGCCAGCAGCCAAAGGGTCAGGGGGCTCCTCTATGGCTACACCTTC. As protein: CASSQRVRGLLYGYTF.

DNA of the CDR3: TGTGCCAGCAGCTTGCGGGGCCGGGGGTCCTACGAGCAGTACTTC. Amino acids: CASSLRGRGSYEQYF. V is TRBV5-6 and J is TRBJ2-7; tentative D call: TRBD2 (6 bases). There are 15 residues in the CDR3. V was pared by 1 base and J by 1 base, with 12 bases between. Germline V CDR1 and CDR2: SGHDT, YYEEEE. Supplemented by reference TRBV5-6 and TRBJ2-7, the full variable domain reads DAGVTQSPTHLIKTRGQQVTLRCSPKSGHDTVSWYQQALGQGPQFIFQYYEEEERQRGNFPDRFSGHQFPNYSSELNVNALLLGDSALYLCASSLRGRGSYEQYFGPGTRLTVT.

The rearrangement joins TRBV4-2 to TRBJ1-5; possible D gene TRBD1, 6 bases. Looked up from germline, CDR1 is LGHNA and CDR2 is YNFKEQ. Trimming took off 3 bases at V and 1 base at J, with 10 bases between the two ends. CDR3 size: 15 residues. CDR3 DNA sequence: TGTGCCAGCAGCCACAGGGGTTTGAGCAATCAGCCCCAGCATTTT. Its protein product is CASSHRGLSNQPQHF.

Remarks on this clone: This sample also contains other DNA sequences that code for the same CDR3. V and J are TRBV9 and TRBJ1-3, with TRBD1 identical over 7 bases. The CDR3 totals 14 residues. Germline CDR1 and CDR2: SGDLS and YYNGEE. The junction had 3 bases not matched to a gene; V was cut back by 2 bases and J by 4 bases. The CDR3 DNA is TGTGCCAGCAGCGTCCGGGACAGCGGAAACACCATATATTTT. Translated: CASSVRDSGNTIYF.

CDR3 coding DNA: TGTGCCAGCACTCAGTACGGGGGAGGGGGATTAACTGAAAAACTGTTTTTT. The encoded protein is CASTQYGGGGLTEKLFF. The V gene is TRBV28, the J gene TRBJ1-4, with D perhaps TRBD1 (6 bases). Germline CDR1 reads MDHEN; CDR2 reads SYDVKM. The CDR3 length is 17 residues. V was pared by 7 bases and J by 7 bases, with 25 bases between. Drawing the rest from reference TRBV28 and TRBJ1-4, the complete variable domain is DVKVTQSSRYLVKRTGEKVFLECVQDMDHENMFWYRQDPGLGLRLIYFSYDVKMKEKGDIPEGYSVSREKKERFSLILESASTNQTSMYLCASTQYGGGGLTEKLFFGSGTQLSVL.